These T cell receptor beta chains were read from a single sample in a study of cytomegalovirus exposure and HLA in healthy donors. The method was immunoSEQ multiplex PCR; TCRdb's version includes in-frame clones alone and lacks a portion of them. The data show roughly 120,000 clones, less than 85% seen once. The sequenced material came from PBMCs. The receptors were sampled from a woman between 40 and 50 years old in good health and CMV-seronegative. The CDR3 runs from the conserved cysteine through the conserved F or W. Each record gives: V gene, clone size, J gene, D gene, CDR3 DNA, CDR3 protein. D genes are given only for firm matches. Size values are once, few and many counts, or a class for expanded clones, and some rows have none.

TRBV10-2,few,TRBJ2-1,TRBD2,TGCGCCAGCATATTTGGCGGGAGTGACAATGAGCAGTTCTTC,CASIFGGSDNEQFF
TRBV7-9,NA,TRBJ1-4,NA,TGTGCCAGCAGCTTACGGACAGCTAATGAAAAACTGTTTTTT,CASSLRTANEKLFF
TRBV18,NA,TRBJ1-1,NA,TGTGCCAGCTCACCACCACAGGGCTCGAACACTGAAGCTTTCTTT,CASSPPQGSNTEAFF
TRBV19,NA,TRBJ1-6,NA,TGTGCCAGTACAAGTCAGGGGAGGGTGGATAATTCACCCCTCCACTTT,CASTSQGRVDNSPLHF
TRBV28,NA,TRBJ1-5,TRBD1,TGTGCCAGCAGAGACGTCCAGGGGGGAAATCAGCCCCAGCATTTT,CASRDVQGGNQPQHF
TRBV7-2,NA,TRBJ1-1,TRBD1,TGTGCCAGCAGCTTAGGTGGCACAGGGGTTGCTTTCTTT,CASSLGGTGVAFF
TRBV6-1,few,TRBJ1-6,TRBD1,TGTGCCAGCAGTCAAGCAGGGGGCGCGAATTCACCCCTCCACTTT,CASSQAGGANSPLHF
TRBV28,NA,TRBJ2-3,NA,TGTGCCAGCAGTTTGGGCGGGCAAAGGGCTATACGGCAGTATTTT,CASSLGGQRAIRQYF
TRBV4-3,few,TRBJ2-5,NA,TGCGCCAGCAGCCAAGCCAAGGTTAGCGGACCCCAAGAGACCCAGTACTTC,CASSQAKVSGPQETQYF
TRBV9,NA,TRBJ2-5,TRBD2,TGTGCCAGCAGCGTAGCGGGGGGGCCCCAAGAGACCCAGTACTTC,CASSVAGGPQETQYF
TRBV4-3,NA,TRBJ1-1,TRBD1,TGCGCCAGCAGCCTGGGACAGGGGGGAATAAGGTCTGAAGCTTTCTTT,CASSLGQGGIRSEAFF
TRBV2,NA,TRBJ2-3,TRBD1,TGTGCCAGCAGTGAAGACAGGGGTCGTGGTAATACGCAGTATTTT,CASSEDRGRGNTQYF
TRBV7-2,NA,TRBJ1-6,TRBD1,TGTGCCAGCTCGGGACAGGCGTATAATTCACCCCTCCACTTT,CASSGQAYNSPLHF
TRBV7-9,NA,TRBJ1-1,NA,TGTGCCAGCAGCCCGCTAAAAATTGAAGCTTTCTTT,CASSPLKIEAFF
TRBV19,NA,TRBJ2-4,TRBD1,TGTGCCAGTAGTGCAGGGACAGGCCCCATAGCCAAAAACATTCAGTACTTC,CASSAGTGPIAKNIQYF
TRBV7-9,NA,TRBJ1-1,NA,TGTGCCAGCAGCCGATTGTCGGGGAGCACTGAAGCTTTCTTT,CASSRLSGSTEAFF
TRBV7-2,NA,TRBJ2-1,TRBD2,TGTGCCAGCAGCTTAAGTAGCGGGAGCCACAATGAGCAGTTCTTC,CASSLSSGSHNEQFF
TRBV4-3,NA,TRBJ2-3,NA,TGCGCCAGCAAGAGAGACCTCCAGGTCACAGATACGCAGTATTTT,CASKRDLQVTDTQYF
TRBV7-3,NA,TRBJ2-7,TRBD1,TGTGCCAGCAGCCGTGGGACAGGGGGCGTGGACGAGCAGTACTTC,CASSRGTGGVDEQYF
TRBV7-9,NA,TRBJ2-3,TRBD2,TGTTCCAGCAGCTCCCCGTTTAGCGGGGGGGGTTACGTGCAGTATTTT,CSSSSPFSGGGYVQYF
TRBV15,NA,TRBJ2-1,NA,TGTGCCACCAGCCCTCGACTTATCTACAATGAGCAGTTCTTC,CATSPRLIYNEQFF
TRBV9,NA,TRBJ2-7,NA,TGTGCCAGCAGCGTAGGGGGCCGCCCAAGGCACTACGAGCAGTACTTC,CASSVGGRPRHYEQYF
TRBV19,NA,TRBJ2-1,NA,TGTGCCAGTAGCGGGAGATCCTACAATGAGCAGTTCTTC,CASSGRSYNEQFF
TRBV5-1,NA,TRBJ1-3,NA,TGCGCCAGCAGCTTGGAGGGGGTATTTGGAAACACCATATATTTT,CASSLEGVFGNTIYF
TRBV28,NA,TRBJ2-1,NA,TGTGCCAGCAGCTACTCTATATCCTACAATGAGCAGTTCTTC,CASSYSISYNEQFF
TRBV7-3,NA,TRBJ1-5,NA,TGTGCCAGCAGCTTAACCCAAAATCAGCCCCAGCATTTT,CASSLTQNQPQHF
TRBV7-9,NA,TRBJ1-4,TRBD1,TGTTCCAGCAGCCGCGGGACAGGTGAAAAACTGTTTTTT,CSSSRGTGEKLFF
TRBV7-9,NA,TRBJ2-7,TRBD1,TGTGCCAGCAGCTTTGACAGGGGGGTCTACGAGCAGTACTTC,CASSFDRGVYEQYF
TRBV14,NA,TRBJ2-1,NA,TGTGCCAGCAGCTCGCCCGCAGGGTCATGGGTCAATGAGCAGTTCTTC,CASSSPAGSWVNEQFF
TRBV7-9,NA,TRBJ2-6,NA,TGTTCCAGCAGCTTATACGTCCTGGAGAGCTCTGGGGCCAACGTCCTGACTTTC,CSSSLYVLESSGANVLTF
TRBV28,NA,TRBJ2-1,NA,TGTGCCAGCAGTCTCGACAATGAGCAGTTCTTC,CASSLDNEQFF
TRBV19,NA,TRBJ1-1,NA,TGTGCCAGTAGTTACGAGTTGAACACTGAAGCTTTCTTT,CASSYELNTEAFF
TRBV2,NA,TRBJ2-3,NA,TGTGCCAGCAGTGAATTAGGGGTCTCAAGCACAGATACGCAGTATTTT,CASSELGVSSTDTQYF
TRBV27,NA,TRBJ2-2,NA,TGTGCCAGCAGTTTGGCCGGGATCCTCACCGGGGAGCTGTTTTTT,CASSLAGILTGELFF
TRBV7-2,NA,TRBJ2-5,NA,TGTGCCAGCCGCCGGTCGGTTCAAGAGACCCAGTACTTC,CASRRSVQETQYF
TRBV2,NA,TRBJ2-7,TRBD1,TGTGCCAGCAGTGAAAGGGCAGGGGGATCCTACGAGCAGTACTTC,CASSERAGGSYEQYF
TRBV10-1,NA,TRBJ1-4,TRBD1,TGCGCCAGCAGTGATCCCGGGACAGATAATGAAAAACTGTTTTTT,CASSDPGTDNEKLFF
TRBV4-3,NA,TRBJ1-1,NA,TGCGCCAGCAGCCAAGATTGGGGGGACACTGAAGCTTTCTTT,CASSQDWGDTEAFF
TRBV9,NA,TRBJ2-7,TRBD2,TGTGCCAGCAGCGTGAGTGACGGGGGGGTCGACGAGCAGTACTTC,CASSVSDGGVDEQYF
TRBV30,NA,TRBJ2-2,NA,TGTGCCTGGAGTGAGGGGACCGGGGAGCTGTTTTTT,CAWSEGTGELFF
TRBV28,NA,TRBJ2-7,TRBD2,TGTGCCAGCATAGGGTATGGACTAGCGGGAGGTTCCTACGAGCAGTACTTC,CASIGYGLAGGSYEQYF
TRBV7-9,NA,TRBJ2-7,NA,TGTGCCAGCAGCTTAGTTCTGACAGGAAACTACGAGCAGTACTTC,CASSLVLTGNYEQYF
TRBV5-1,NA,TRBJ1-1,NA,TGCGCCAGCAGCTTGGGGAGGGCTGAAGCTTTCTTT,CASSLGRAEAFF
TRBV7-9,NA,TRBJ2-3,TRBD2,TGTGCCAGCAGCTTAGGGACGACTAGCGGGGTTTCCTACACAGATACGCAGTATTTT,CASSLGTTSGVSYTDTQYF
TRBV4-1,NA,TRBJ2-3,TRBD1,TGCGCCAGCAGCCAAGGCCAGGGGGCTATTGTTGGTACGCAGTATTTT,CASSQGQGAIVGTQYF
TRBV11-2,NA,TRBJ2-5,TRBD1,TGTGCCAGCAGCTTCACAGGGGTCAGTTACCAAGAGACCCAGTACTTC,CASSFTGVSYQETQYF
TRBV4-1,once,TRBJ2-7,NA,TGCGCCAGCAGCGCCCGTATCGAGGCCTACGAGCAGTACTTC,CASSARIEAYEQYF
TRBV7-9,NA,TRBJ2-1,NA,TGTGCCAGCAGCTTAGCCAGCGGCCAATCCGAGCAGTTCTTC,CASSLASGQSEQFF
TRBV7-3,NA,TRBJ1-1,TRBD1,TGTGCCAGCAGCTTGGGACAGGGCGACACTGAAGCTTTCTTT,CASSLGQGDTEAFF
TRBV4-1,NA,TRBJ2-6,TRBD1,TGCGCCAGCAGCCAAGCGGGACAGTCTGGGGCCAACGTCCTGACTTTC,CASSQAGQSGANVLTF
TRBV2,NA,TRBJ1-1,TRBD1,TGTGCCAGCAGTCTAGATCGACAGGGCACTGAAGCTTTCTTT,CASSLDRQGTEAFF
TRBV28,NA,TRBJ1-4,NA,TGTGCCAGCAGTTACCTCGGTACGACAGGAGGTCCAAAACTGTTTTTT,CASSYLGTTGGPKLFF
TRBV28,NA,TRBJ1-4,NA,TGTGCCAGCAGAACCTCAGGGGAGGGCGGTGAAAAACTGTTTTTT,CASRTSGEGGEKLFF
TRBV6-6,NA,TRBJ1-1,NA,TGTGCCAGCAGTTGGAGGGGTGTAGGGCCCACTGAAGCTTTCTTT,CASSWRGVGPTEAFF
TRBV4-2,NA,TRBJ2-5,TRBD2,TGTGCCAGCAGCCAAGGAGCGGGAGGTTTAGAGACCCAGTACTTC,CASSQGAGGLETQYF
TRBV5-6,NA,TRBJ2-3,TRBD2,TGTGCCAGCAGCTTGATGAGACTAGCGAGCACAGATACGCAGTATTTT,CASSLMRLASTDTQYF
TRBV6-1,NA,TRBJ2-1,TRBD2,TGTGCCAGCAGTGTCCTAGCGGGGGGTTCGAATGAGCAGTTCTTC,CASSVLAGGSNEQFF
TRBV6-1,NA,TRBJ2-7,TRBD2,TGTGCCAGCAGTGAAGCGCTAGGTCTAGCGGGGGGCTTCTACGAGCAGTACTTC,CASSEALGLAGGFYEQYF
TRBV5-6,NA,TRBJ2-1,TRBD2,TGTGCCAGCAGCTCCCAGACTGCGGGAGTGGAGAATGAGCAGTTCTTC,CASSSQTAGVENEQFF
TRBV2,few,TRBJ1-2,NA,TGTGCCAGCACAGGGAACTATGGCTACACCTTC,CASTGNYGYTF